This T cell receptor (beta chain) was identified during a study of cytomegalovirus exposure and HLA in healthy donors. Use of 60 Vbeta and 13 Jbeta primers characterized the PCR. The method was immunoSEQ multiplex PCR; TCRdb's version includes in-frame clones alone and lacks a portion of them. Here the sample spans some 150,000 clones, 70% to 80% being singletons. Between the trimmed V and J ends, which lost 4 bases and 1 base, there was a span of 14 bases. CDR1 and CDR2 from the germline V gene are MNHEY and SVGAGI. This CDR3 has 16 amino acids. The clonotype comes from a human donor in good health. The chain combines TRBV6-5 with TRBJ2-1; D perhaps matches TRBD1 (6 bases). Material: PBMCs. CDR3 amino acids: CASSSYRVHSYNEQFF. CDR3 nucleotide sequence: TGTGCCAGCAGTTCATACAGGGTGCATTCCTACAATGAGCAGTTCTTC.